A selection of T cell receptor beta chains follows, all from one sample in a study of T cells after yellow fever vaccination. TCRdb independently ran MiXCR on the 5' RACE reads; one entry per CDR3 protein. Here the sample spans about 130,000 distinct CDR3 sequences, roughly 9% being singletons. The sample was CD8+ T cells sorted from PBMCs, taken on the day of the yellow fever booster vaccination. The receptors were gathered from a man between 18 and 29 years old who received the YFV17D yellow fever vaccine. Both conserved end residues are part of each CDR3. A D gene is named only where the DNA matches it firmly. Size is omitted from some rows. Given values are once, few, many or a class for expanded clones.

V gene	clone size	J gene	D gene	CDR3 DNA	CDR3 protein
TRBV6-2/TRBV6-3	.	TRBJ2-3	.	TGTGCCAGCAGTCCCACCGCTCGCGGGACGCAGTATTTT	CASSPTARGTQYF
TRBV27	many	TRBJ2-1	.	TGTGCCAGCAGTTTGATAGGGGATGAGCAGTTCTTC	CASSLIGDEQFF
TRBV7-3	few	TRBJ2-2	TRBD2	TGTGCCAGCAGAATCTTAGCGGGGGACACCGGGGAGCTGTTTTTT	CASRILAGDTGELFF
TRBV24-1	.	TRBJ2-5	.	TGTGCCACCAGTGATGCATGGGGGCCAGAGACCCAGTACTTC	CATSDAWGPETQYF
TRBV19	.	TRBJ2-2	.	TGTGCCAGCTGGGGGGCCGGGGAGCTGTTTTTT	CASWGAGELFF
TRBV5-1	.	TRBJ2-1	.	TGCGCCAGCAGCTTGGGGGGATTGAATGAGCAGTTCTTC	CASSLGGLNEQFF
TRBV5-4	.	TRBJ2-2	.	TGTGCCAGCAGCTTTGGGGGAGCCGGGGAGCTGTTTTTT	CASSFGGAGELFF
TRBV7-3	few	TRBJ1-2	.	TGTGCCAGCAGCCCGACGCCCGTTGACTATGGCTACACCTTC	CASSPTPVDYGYTF
TRBV20-1	many	TRBJ2-4	.	TGCAGTGCTAGAGCCGGGAGTCTTATTCAGTACTTC	CSARAGSLIQYF
TRBV29-1	.	TRBJ2-1	.	TGCAGCGTGGTTGGGGGGTGGGAGGATGAGCAGTTCTTC	CSVVGGWEDEQFF
TRBV25-1	many	TRBJ1-1	.	TGTGCCAGCAGCACAAACACTGAAGCTTTCTTT	CASSTNTEAFF
TRBV7-9	many	TRBJ2-5	.	TGTGCCAGCAGCGCCCCCTTGGATGAGACCCAGTACTTC	CASSAPLDETQYF
TRBV9	.	TRBJ2-1	.	TGTGCCAGCAACCCCAGGGGAGGCGCCTACAATGAGCAGTTCTTC	CASNPRGGAYNEQFF
TRBV7-9	few	TRBJ1-5	.	TGTGCCAGCAGCTTCGGGGGACCGGATCAGCCCCAGCATTTT	CASSFGGPDQPQHF
TRBV12-3/TRBV12-4	few	TRBJ2-3	TRBD2	TGTGCCAGCAGACGACTAGCGGGGGGGCGGCCAGATACGCAGTATTTT	CASRRLAGGRPDTQYF
TRBV12-5	many	TRBJ2-3	.	TGTGCTAGTGGTCCACCGAACACAGATACGCAGTATTTT	CASGPPNTDTQYF
TRBV7-2	few	TRBJ2-7	.	TGTGCCAGCAGCTCGACAGGAGAAAGGTACGAGCAGTACTTC	CASSSTGERYEQYF
TRBV14	.	TRBJ2-5	.	TGTGCCAGCAGCCAAGAGAACAGGGCCCAAGAGACCCAGTACTTC	CASSQENRAQETQYF
TRBV10-2	few	TRBJ2-7	TRBD1	TGCGCCAGCACCCCGGACAGGGGCACTTACGAGCAGTACTTC	CASTPDRGTYEQYF
TRBV20-1	few	TRBJ2-1	.	TGCAGTGCTCGATTATTGGGATGGTCCTACAATGAGCAGTTCTTC	CSARLLGWSYNEQFF
TRBV15	.	TRBJ1-6	TRBD1	TGTGCCACCAGCAGGAAGATTGGGACAGGGGTTAATTCACCCCTCCACTTT	CATSRKIGTGVNSPLHF
TRBV20-1	many	TRBJ2-3	TRBD1	TGCAGTGCTAGAGTAGGCGGGACAGGAGGCACAGATACGCAGTATTTT	CSARVGGTGGTDTQYF
TRBV5-4	.	TRBJ2-3	TRBD2	TGTGCCAGCAGCTTGGGGCTAGCGGGGAGCACAGATACGCAGTATTTT	CASSLGLAGSTDTQYF
TRBV11-2	many	TRBJ2-3	TRBD2	TGTGCCAGCAGCTCCAAACCGGGGGGGCCGACAGATACGCAGTATTTT	CASSSKPGGPTDTQYF
TRBV12-2	.	TRBJ2-3	.	TGTGCAAGTCGCCCGCGGACAGGCCTCACAGATACGCAGTATTTT	CASRPRTGLTDTQYF
TRBV9	few	TRBJ2-7	.	TGTGCCAGCAGCGTAGCTGAGGCCGGGGAGCAGTACTTC	CASSVAEAGEQYF
TRBV4-2	.	TRBJ2-2	.	TGTGCCAGCAGCCCCCCCGGGCAGCGGGTCACCGGGGAGCTGTTTTTT	CASSPPGQRVTGELFF
TRBV20-1	many	TRBJ2-1	.	TGCAGTGCTAGAGAAGACGGTAGCTCCTACAATGAGCAGTTCTTC	CSAREDGSSYNEQFF
TRBV5-1	many	TRBJ2-1	.	TGCGCCAGCAGCTGGGGTGGACCCGATGAGCAGTTCTTC	CASSWGGPDEQFF
TRBV27	.	TRBJ2-3	.	TGTGCCAGCAGTTTATCGGCAGGCACAGATACGCAGTATTTT	CASSLSAGTDTQYF
TRBV12-3/TRBV12-4	.	TRBJ2-7	TRBD1	TGTGCCAGCAGCCGACAGGGGGCGCCAGGGGAGCAGTACTTC	CASSRQGAPGEQYF
TRBV7-7	few	TRBJ2-5	TRBD1	TGTGCTAGCAGCTACACACCCCCACCTTGGACAGGGGGCGAAGAGACCCAGTACTTC	CASSYTPPPWTGGEETQYF
TRBV4-1	few	TRBJ2-2	.	TGCGCCAGCCTGGGGGGAACCGGGGAGCTGTTTTTT	CASLGGTGELFF
TRBV21-1	few	TRBJ2-1	.	TGTGCCAGCAGCGCCTCGGGCTATAAGGATGAGCAGTTCTTC	CASSASGYKDEQFF
TRBV12-5	.	TRBJ2-2	TRBD1	TGTGCTAGTGGTTTGGGTCTGGAGGGACAGGGTGCGAACACCGGGGAGCTGTTTTTT	CASGLGLEGQGANTGELFF
TRBV7-9	.	TRBJ2-2	.	TGTGCCAGCAGCCAGAGGGTCGGGGGCGCCGGGGAGCTGTTTTTT	CASSQRVGGAGELFF
TRBV27	few	TRBJ2-5	.	TGTGCCAGCAGAAAAGGGACGGTCGAAGAGACCCAGTACTTC	CASRKGTVEETQYF
TRBV3-1	.	TRBJ2-1	.	TGTGCCAGCAGCCAACCAAGTCGGTACAATGAGCAGTTCTTC	CASSQPSRYNEQFF
TRBV29-1	many	TRBJ2-7	.	TGCAGCGTTCCGGACACGATAACCTACGAGCAGTACTTC	CSVPDTITYEQYF
TRBV15	.	TRBJ2-7	TRBD1	TGTGCCACCAGCAGAGGACAGGGGCGGACCTACGAGCAGTACTTC	CATSRGQGRTYEQYF
TRBV29-1	many	TRBJ2-6	.	TGCAGCGTTGAGGGGCACTCTGGGGCCAACGTCCTGACTTTC	CSVEGHSGANVLTF
TRBV6-6	.	TRBJ2-7	TRBD1	TGTGCCGGGGGACAGGGGCTCGACGAGCAGTACTTC	CAGGQGLDEQYF
TRBV6-5	few	TRBJ1-6	.	TGTGCCAGCAGCTACAGGTTTACCTCACCCCTCCACTTT	CASSYRFTSPLHF
TRBV6-6	few	TRBJ1-4	.	TGTGCCAGCAGTCCCAACCGCAGGGATGAAAAACTGTTTTTT	CASSPNRRDEKLFF
TRBV11-2	.	TRBJ2-7	TRBD2	TGTGCCAGCAGCTTTGCACTAGCGGGGGGGAGGGTCAACTACGAGCAGTACTTC	CASSFALAGGRVNYEQYF
TRBV7-6	few	TRBJ1-5	.	TGTGCCAGCAGCCCCGTCGGGGGATATAGCAATCAGCCCCAGCATTTT	CASSPVGGYSNQPQHF
TRBV4-3	.	TRBJ1-5	TRBD1	TGCGCCAGCAGCAGAGACAGGGCAAGCAATCAGCCCCAGCATTTT	CASSRDRASNQPQHF
TRBV9	.	TRBJ2-1	.	TGTGCCAGCAGCCAGAACCACCAGGAGTTCTACAATGAGCAGTTCTTC	CASSQNHQEFYNEQFF
TRBV10-3	.	TRBJ1-5	.	TGTGCCATCAGTGAGTCGAATTCGGGGCCCAGCAATCAGCCCCAGCATTTT	CAISESNSGPSNQPQHF
TRBV20-1	few	TRBJ2-2	.	TGCAGTGCTAGAGATCCACGCCCCAGGGGCCTTCAGCCCACCGGGGAGCTGTTTTTT	CSARDPRPRGLQPTGELFF
TRBV5-1	.	TRBJ1-5	.	TGCGCCAGCAGCTTAGGGCCCGAAATAGGTCAGCCCCAGCATTTT	CASSLGPEIGQPQHF
TRBV15	.	TRBJ1-2	TRBD1	TGTGCCACCAGCAGAGATCATCTTCGGACAGGCCACCTTGGCTACACCTTC	CATSRDHLRTGHLGYTF
TRBV19	.	TRBJ1-5	.	TGTGCCAGTAGCTTGTGGGAGGGTCAGCCCCAGCATTTT	CASSLWEGQPQHF
TRBV4-1	many	TRBJ2-2	.	TGCGCCAGCAGCCAAGGTAGATCAAACACCGGGGAGCTGTTTTTT	CASSQGRSNTGELFF
TRBV5-1	few	TRBJ2-7	.	TGCGCCAGCAGCGGGCCCCCCCAATACGAGCAGTACTTC	CASSGPPQYEQYF
TRBV20-1	.	TRBJ2-1	.	TGCAGTGCTAGAGAGTTCGGCGTCCCCTACAATGAGCAGTTCTTC	CSAREFGVPYNEQFF
TRBV7-3	many	TRBJ2-1	.	TGTGCCAGCTCACCAGGGCCGAGCTCCTACAATGAGCAGTTCTTC	CASSPGPSSYNEQFF
TRBV5-6	.	TRBJ1-2	TRBD1	TGTGCCAGCAGTTGGGACAGGCGTTATGGCTACACCTTC	CASSWDRRYGYTF